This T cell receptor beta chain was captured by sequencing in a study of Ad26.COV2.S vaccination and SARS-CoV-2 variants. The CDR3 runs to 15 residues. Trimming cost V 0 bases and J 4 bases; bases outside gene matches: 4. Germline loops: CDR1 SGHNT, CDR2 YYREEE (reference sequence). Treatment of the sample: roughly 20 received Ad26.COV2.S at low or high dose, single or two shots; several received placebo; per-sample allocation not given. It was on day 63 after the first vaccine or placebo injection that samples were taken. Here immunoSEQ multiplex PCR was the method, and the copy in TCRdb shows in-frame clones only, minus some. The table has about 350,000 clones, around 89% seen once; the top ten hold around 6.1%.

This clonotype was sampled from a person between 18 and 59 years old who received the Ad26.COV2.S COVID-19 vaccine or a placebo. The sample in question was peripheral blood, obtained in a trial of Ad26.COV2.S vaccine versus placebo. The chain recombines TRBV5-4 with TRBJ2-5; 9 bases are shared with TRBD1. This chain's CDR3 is CASSLVGQGRETQYF. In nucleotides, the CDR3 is TGTGCCAGCAGCTTGGTAGGACAGGGGAGAGAGACCCAGTACTTC.